This T cell receptor (beta chain) came from a study of OX40 agonist ivuxolimab in advanced cancers. Study-wide background: An agonistic anti-OX40 (CD134) antibody, ivuxolimab, was used to treat the patients. General study findings and limits: The specificity for antigen of the expanded peripheral T cells was not determined. The CD4+ and CD8+ T cells in the blood had expanded clonally by week 6 at 0.1 to 3.0 mg/kg.

Repertoires were generated with immunoSEQ multiplex PCR, while TCRdb's copy carries only in-frame clones and drops some. This sample has some 71,000 clones, with over 80% found just once. In this sample, this clone turned up a few times. Antigen unknown. Blood samples were obtained at baseline, cycle 4 day 1, and cycle 7 day 1. In germline, CDR1 is SSHAT, CDR2 FNYEAQ (reference sequence). CDR3 size: 16 residues. The J segment lost 12 bases and the V segment lost 5 bases, leaving 16 bases of the junction unmatched. The source was CD4+ or CD8+ T cells sorted from blood, collected in a trial of the OX40 agonist ivuxolimab. The sequence derives from an adult with an advanced solid tumor such as melanoma, head and neck, liver or kidney cancer. The V call is TRBV7-7, the J call TRBJ2-1, with 10 positions matching TRBD2. CDR3 nucleotides: TGTGCCAGCAGCCCTCTACTAGCGGGATCAGTCGGGGGGCAGTTCTTC. Protein product: CASSPLLAGSVGGQFF. The full variable domain, with the rest looked up from reference TRBV7-7 and TRBJ2-1, is GAGVSQSPRYKVTKRGQDVTLRCDPISSHATLYWYQQALGQGPEFLTYFNYEAQPDKSGLPSDRFSAERPEGSISTLTIQRTEQRDSAMYRCASSPLLAGSVGGQFFGPGTRLTVL.